This T cell receptor (beta chain) was sequenced during a study of T cells expressing NK-cell markers. Overall study results and limits: Whether the expanded NKG2C+ T cell clones recognized HCMV remained unclear.

TCRdb re-called the 5' RACE reads, yielding one record per CDR3 amino acid sequence without DNA. The table for this sample gives 550,000 or so distinct CDR3 sequences. As concerns this clonotype: Its matching antigen is unknown.

The CDR3 spans 14 residues. Germline V lookup: CDR1 MDHEN, CDR2 SYDVKM. The clonotype originates from a man aged 18 to 29 in good health. Sequenced input: blood T cells: a sorted CD56 or NKG2C T cell subset, CD4+ or CD8+ T cells, or bulk PBMC T cells (not recorded which). The chain has TRBV28 and TRBJ2-1; TCRdb picks TRBD2, but there is no DNA to check that call. The CDR3 region is CASSIAGVVDEQFF.